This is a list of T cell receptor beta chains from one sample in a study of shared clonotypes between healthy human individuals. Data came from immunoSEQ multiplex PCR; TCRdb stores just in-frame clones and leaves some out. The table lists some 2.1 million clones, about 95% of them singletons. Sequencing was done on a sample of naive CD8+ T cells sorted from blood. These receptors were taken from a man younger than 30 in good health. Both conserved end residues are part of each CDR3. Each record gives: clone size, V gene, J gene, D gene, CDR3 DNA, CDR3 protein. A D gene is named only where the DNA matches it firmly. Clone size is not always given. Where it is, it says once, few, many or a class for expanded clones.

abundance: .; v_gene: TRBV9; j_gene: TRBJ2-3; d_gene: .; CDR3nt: TGTGCCAGCAGCGTAGTTTCAGATACGCAGTATTTT; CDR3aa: CASSVVSDTQYF
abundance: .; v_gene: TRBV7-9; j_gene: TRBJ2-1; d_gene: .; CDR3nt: TGTGCCAGCAGCTTAGAGGGACGGCCGAGGAATGAGCAGTTCTTC; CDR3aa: CASSLEGRPRNEQFF
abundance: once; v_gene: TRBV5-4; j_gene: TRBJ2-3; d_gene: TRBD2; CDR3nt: TGTGCCAGCAGCTTCCCTAGCGGGGGGTCCACAGATACGCAGTATTTT; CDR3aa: CASSFPSGGSTDTQYF
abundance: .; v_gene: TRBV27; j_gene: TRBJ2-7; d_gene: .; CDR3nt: TGTGCCAGCAGTTTATCGACTCTTCTCTCCTACGAGCAGTACTTC; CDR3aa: CASSLSTLLSYEQYF
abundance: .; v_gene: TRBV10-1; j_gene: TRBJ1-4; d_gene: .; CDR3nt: TGCGCCAGCGAAGACCGGGAGTCAGATGAAAAACTGTTTTTT; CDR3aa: CASEDRESDEKLFF
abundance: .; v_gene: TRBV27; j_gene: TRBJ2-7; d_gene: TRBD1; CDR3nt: TGTGCCAGCAGCCAACCGGGACAGGGCTACGAGCAGTACTTC; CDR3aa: CASSQPGQGYEQYF
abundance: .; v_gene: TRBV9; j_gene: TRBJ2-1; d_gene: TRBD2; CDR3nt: TGTGCCAGCAGCGAAACTAGCGGGAGCACCTTTCAGTTCTTC; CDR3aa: CASSETSGSTFQFF
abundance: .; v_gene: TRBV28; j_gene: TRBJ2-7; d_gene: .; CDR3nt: TGTGCCACGCGTGAAGAGGGATGGGAGGTCGAGCAGTACTTC; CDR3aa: CATREEGWEVEQYF
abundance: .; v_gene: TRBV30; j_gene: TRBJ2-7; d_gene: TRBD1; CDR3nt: TGTGCCTGGAAACCCCCCTTAGGGGGCAACCTTTACGAGCAGTACTTC; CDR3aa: CAWKPPLGGNLYEQYF
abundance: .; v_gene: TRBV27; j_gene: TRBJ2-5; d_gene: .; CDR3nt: TGTGCCAGCAGTAGGGGCGAGATGATGGAGACCCAGTACTTC; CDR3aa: CASSRGEMMETQYF
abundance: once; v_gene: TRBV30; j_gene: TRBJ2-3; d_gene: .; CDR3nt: TGTGCCTGGAGTGGACTAGGAGGGGCTAGCACAGATACGCAGTATTTT; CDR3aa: CAWSGLGGASTDTQYF
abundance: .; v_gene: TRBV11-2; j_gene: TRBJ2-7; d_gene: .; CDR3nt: TGTGCCAGCAGCTTAGATCCCTGGGTAGAACAGTTCTACGAGCAGTACTTC; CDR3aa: CASSLDPWVEQFYEQYF
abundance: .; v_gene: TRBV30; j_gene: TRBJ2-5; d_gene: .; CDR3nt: TGTGCCCCTCAGGGACGGCCCCAAGAGACCCAGTACTTC; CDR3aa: CAPQGRPQETQYF
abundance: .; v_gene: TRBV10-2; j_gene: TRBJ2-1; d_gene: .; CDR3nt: TGCGCCACGACCCCGGACGGGAGCTCCTACAATGAGCAGTTCTTC; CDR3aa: CATTPDGSSYNEQFF
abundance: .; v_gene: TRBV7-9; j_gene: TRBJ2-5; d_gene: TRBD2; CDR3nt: TGTGCCAGCAGCTCGACTAGCGGCCAAGAGACCCAGTACTTC; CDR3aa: CASSSTSGQETQYF
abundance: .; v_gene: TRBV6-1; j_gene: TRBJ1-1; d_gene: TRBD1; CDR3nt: TGTGCCAGCAGGGTACAGGGGGACACTGAAGCTTTCTTT; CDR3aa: CASRVQGDTEAFF
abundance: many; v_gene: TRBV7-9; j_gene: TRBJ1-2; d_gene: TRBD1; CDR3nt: TGTGCCAGCAGCTCTGACAGGGTAAAAGGCTACACCTTC; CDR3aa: CASSSDRVKGYTF
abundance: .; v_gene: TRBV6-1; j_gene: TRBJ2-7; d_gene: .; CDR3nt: TGTGCCAGCAGTCAGACGGGATACGAGCAGTACTTC; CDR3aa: CASSQTGYEQYF
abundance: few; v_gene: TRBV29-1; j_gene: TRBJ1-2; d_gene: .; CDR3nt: TGCAGCGTTGATTGGGGAAGGTATGGCTACACCTTC; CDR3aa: CSVDWGRYGYTF
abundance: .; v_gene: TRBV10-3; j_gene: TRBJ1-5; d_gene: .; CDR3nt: TGTGCCATCAGTGAGTCCCGAACAAGTCCTGATAGCAATCAGCCCCAGCATTTT; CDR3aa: CAISESRTSPDSNQPQHF
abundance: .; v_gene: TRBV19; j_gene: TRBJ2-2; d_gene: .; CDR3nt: TGTGCCAGTAGTCAGGATGGGGCCCCGAACACCGGGGAGCTGTTTTTT; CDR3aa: CASSQDGAPNTGELFF
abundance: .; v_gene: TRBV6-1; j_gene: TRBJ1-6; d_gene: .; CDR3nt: TGTGCCAGCAGTGCTGGGAGGGGGGGGGCGGCTTCACCCCTCCACTTT; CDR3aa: CASSAGRGGAASPLHF
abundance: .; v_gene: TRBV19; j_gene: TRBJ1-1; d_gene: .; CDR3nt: TGTGCCAGTAGTATAACAGTCATGAACACTGAAGCTTTCTTT; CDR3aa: CASSITVMNTEAFF
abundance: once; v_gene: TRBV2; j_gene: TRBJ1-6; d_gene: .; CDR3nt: TGTGCCAGCAGTCATAGTGAAGGGATCTATAATTCACCCCTCCACTTT; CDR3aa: CASSHSEGIYNSPLHF
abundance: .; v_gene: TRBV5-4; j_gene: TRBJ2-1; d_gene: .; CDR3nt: TGTGCCAGCAGCTTGGGAGTCGGGGGGCGTGATGAGCAGTTCTTC; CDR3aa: CASSLGVGGRDEQFF
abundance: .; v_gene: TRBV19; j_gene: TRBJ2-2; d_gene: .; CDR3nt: TGTGCCAGTAGTATCCTCGACTCCCCCAGTACCGGGGAGCTGTTTTTT; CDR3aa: CASSILDSPSTGELFF
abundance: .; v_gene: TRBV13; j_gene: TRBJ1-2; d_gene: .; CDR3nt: TGTGCCAGCAGCTTAGTGGGCGGCTATGGCTACACCTTC; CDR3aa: CASSLVGGYGYTF
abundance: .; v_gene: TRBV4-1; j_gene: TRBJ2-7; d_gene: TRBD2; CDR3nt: TGCGCCAGCAGCCAAGCTAGCGGGGGCGCTTCCTACGAGCAGTACTTC; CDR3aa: CASSQASGGASYEQYF
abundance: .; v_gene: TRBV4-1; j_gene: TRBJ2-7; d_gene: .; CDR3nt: TGCGCCAGCAGCCAAGTCAACAGCGACGAGCAGTACTTC; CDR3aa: CASSQVNSDEQYF
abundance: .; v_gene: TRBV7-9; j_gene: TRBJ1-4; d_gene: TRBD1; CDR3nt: TGTGCCAGCAGCCCTGAGACAGGGTGGAATGAAAAACTGTTTTTT; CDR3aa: CASSPETGWNEKLFF
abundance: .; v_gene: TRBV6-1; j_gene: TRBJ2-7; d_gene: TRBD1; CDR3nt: TGTGCCAGCAGTGACCCGAACTTGACAGGGGTCGTGGACGAGCAGTACTTC; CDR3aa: CASSDPNLTGVVDEQYF
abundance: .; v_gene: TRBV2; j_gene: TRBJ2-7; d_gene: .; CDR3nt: TGTGCCAGCAGTGGAGCTTGGGCTAGTCTCACCCACGAGCAGTACTTC; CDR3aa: CASSGAWASLTHEQYF
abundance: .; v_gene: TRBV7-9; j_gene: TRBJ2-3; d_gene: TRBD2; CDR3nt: TGTGCCAGCAGCTTCATGCGGGAGGGCCGGGATACGCAGTATTTT; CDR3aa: CASSFMREGRDTQYF
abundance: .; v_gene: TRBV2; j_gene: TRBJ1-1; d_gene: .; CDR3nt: TGTGCCGGGGCATTAGGAGGGACTGAAGCTTTCTTT; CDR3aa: CAGALGGTEAFF
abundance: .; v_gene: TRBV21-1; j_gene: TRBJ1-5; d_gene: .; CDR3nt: TGTGCCTCGTCCCGCAGGGAGAGGCGACAGCCCCAGCATTTT; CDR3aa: CASSRRERRQPQHF
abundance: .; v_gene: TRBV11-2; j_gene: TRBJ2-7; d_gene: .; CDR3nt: TGTGCCAGCAGCTTAGATCAGGGGTCCCTCTCCTACGAGCAGTACTTC; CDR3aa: CASSLDQGSLSYEQYF
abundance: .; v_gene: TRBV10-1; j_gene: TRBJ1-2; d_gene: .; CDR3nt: TGCGCCAGCAAAAAGCCCGGGAAACAGGGCCCCTTAGCTAACTATGGCTACACCTTC; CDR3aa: CASKKPGKQGPLANYGYTF
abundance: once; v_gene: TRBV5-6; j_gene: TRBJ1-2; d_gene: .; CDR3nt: TGTGCCAGCAGCTCGACAGTCTTCGGCTACACCTTC; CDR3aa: CASSSTVFGYTF
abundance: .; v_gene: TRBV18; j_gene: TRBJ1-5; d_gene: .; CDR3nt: TGTGCCAGCTCACCACGAAACACCTCTAGCAATCAGCCCCAGCATTTT; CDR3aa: CASSPRNTSSNQPQHF
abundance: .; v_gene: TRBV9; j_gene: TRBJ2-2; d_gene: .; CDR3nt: TGTGCCAGCAGCGTAGAGGGGCACGGGGAGCTGTTTTTT; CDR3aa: CASSVEGHGELFF
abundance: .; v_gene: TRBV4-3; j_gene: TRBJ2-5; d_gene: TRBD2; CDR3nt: TGCGCCAGCAGCCAAGATGGAGTAGCGGGAGAGCAAGAGACCCAGTACTTC; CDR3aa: CASSQDGVAGEQETQYF
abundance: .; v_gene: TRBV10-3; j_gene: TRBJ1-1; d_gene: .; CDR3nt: TGTGCCATCAGTGACCCCGACAGATTGAACACTGAAGCTTTCTTT; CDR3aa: CAISDPDRLNTEAFF
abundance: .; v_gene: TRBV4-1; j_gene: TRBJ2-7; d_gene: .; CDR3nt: TGCGCCAGCAGCCATACCTCCCCGGACAGCGCCTACGAGCAGTACTTC; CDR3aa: CASSHTSPDSAYEQYF
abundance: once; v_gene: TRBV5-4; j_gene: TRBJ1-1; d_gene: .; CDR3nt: TGTGCCAGCAGCTCGGGACACCCGACTGAAGCTTTCTTT; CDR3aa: CASSSGHPTEAFF
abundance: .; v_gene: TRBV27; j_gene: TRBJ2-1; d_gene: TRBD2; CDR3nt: TGTGCCAGCAGTTTTGGCAGGGAGGGTTACAATGAGCAGTTCTTC; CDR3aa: CASSFGREGYNEQFF
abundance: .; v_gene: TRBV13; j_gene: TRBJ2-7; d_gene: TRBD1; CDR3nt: TGTGCCAGCAGCCAATCCGGGACAGGGGGCAATCTCGACGAGCAGTACTTC; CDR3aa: CASSQSGTGGNLDEQYF